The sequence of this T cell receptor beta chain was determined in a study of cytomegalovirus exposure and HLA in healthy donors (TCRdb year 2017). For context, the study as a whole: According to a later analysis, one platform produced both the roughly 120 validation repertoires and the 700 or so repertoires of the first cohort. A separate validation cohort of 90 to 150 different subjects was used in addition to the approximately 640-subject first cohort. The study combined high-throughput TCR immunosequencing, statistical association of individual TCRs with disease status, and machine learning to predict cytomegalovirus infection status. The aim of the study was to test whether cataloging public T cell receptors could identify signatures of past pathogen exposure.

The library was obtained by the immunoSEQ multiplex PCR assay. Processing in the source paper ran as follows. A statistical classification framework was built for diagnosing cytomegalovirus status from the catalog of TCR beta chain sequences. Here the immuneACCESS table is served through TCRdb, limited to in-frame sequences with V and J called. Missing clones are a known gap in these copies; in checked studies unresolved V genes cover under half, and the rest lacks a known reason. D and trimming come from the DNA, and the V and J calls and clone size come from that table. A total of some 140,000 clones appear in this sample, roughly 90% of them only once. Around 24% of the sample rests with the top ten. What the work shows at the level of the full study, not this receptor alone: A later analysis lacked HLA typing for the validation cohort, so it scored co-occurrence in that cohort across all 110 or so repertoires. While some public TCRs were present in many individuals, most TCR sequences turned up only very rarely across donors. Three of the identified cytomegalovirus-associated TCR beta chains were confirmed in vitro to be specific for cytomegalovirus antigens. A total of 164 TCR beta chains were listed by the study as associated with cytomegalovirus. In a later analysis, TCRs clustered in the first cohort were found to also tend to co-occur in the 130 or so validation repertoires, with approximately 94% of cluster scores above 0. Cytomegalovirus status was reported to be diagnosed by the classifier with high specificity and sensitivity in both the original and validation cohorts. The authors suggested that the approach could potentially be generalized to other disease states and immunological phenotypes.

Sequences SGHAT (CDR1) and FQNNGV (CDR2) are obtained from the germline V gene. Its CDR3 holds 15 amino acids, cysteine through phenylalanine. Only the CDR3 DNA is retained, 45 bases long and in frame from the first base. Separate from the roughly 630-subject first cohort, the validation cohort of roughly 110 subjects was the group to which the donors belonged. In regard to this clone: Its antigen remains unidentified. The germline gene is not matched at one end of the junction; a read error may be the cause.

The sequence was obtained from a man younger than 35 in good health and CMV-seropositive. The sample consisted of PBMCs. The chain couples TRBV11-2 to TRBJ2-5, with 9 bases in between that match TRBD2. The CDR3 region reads CASSPRLAEQGTQYF. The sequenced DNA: TGTGCCAGCAGCCCCAGACTAGCGGAGCAAGGGACCCAGTACTTC.